This T cell receptor beta chain was recovered during a study of CD8 T cells in ankylosing spondylitis. Study-wide findings and caveats: What seemed typical of ankylosing spondylitis blood was a TCR beta motif built from under 10 highly homologous variants. Matched synovial fluid from ankylosing spondylitis patients was reported to be enriched for disease-linked clones. Past research had described some motif variants in reactive arthritis synovial fluid and blood.

The CDR3 totals 14 residues. Looked up from germline, CDR1 is SNHLY and CDR2 is FYNNEI. The V segment lost 6 bases and the J segment 2 bases; nucleotides outside the gene matches: 4. With regard to this clonotype: Its antigen is not identified.

Making use of molecular barcodes, quantitative 5'-RACE generated TCR beta libraries. TCRdb re-called the 5' RACE reads with MiXCR, one entry per CDR3 protein. This sample yields over 700,000 distinct CDR3 sequences, of which under 20% are seen a single time; around 20% belongs to the top ten. The J gene is TRBJ1-3, the V gene TRBV2; 7 bases align to TRBD1. Input material: blood, either unsorted or a sorted T cell fraction (not recorded which). This sequence originates from a male donor with ankylosing spondylitis. CDR3 region: CASRDGTAGNTIYF. The CDR3, as DNA: TGTGCCAGCAGGGACGGGACAGCTGGAAACACCATATATTTT. The whole variable domain, filled in from reference TRBV2 and TRBJ1-3, reads EPEVTQTPSHQVTQMGQEVILRCVPISNHLYFYWYRQILGQKVEFLVSFYNNEISEKSEIFDDQFSVERPDGSNFTLKIRSTKLEDSAMYFCASRDGTAGNTIYFGEGSWLTVV.